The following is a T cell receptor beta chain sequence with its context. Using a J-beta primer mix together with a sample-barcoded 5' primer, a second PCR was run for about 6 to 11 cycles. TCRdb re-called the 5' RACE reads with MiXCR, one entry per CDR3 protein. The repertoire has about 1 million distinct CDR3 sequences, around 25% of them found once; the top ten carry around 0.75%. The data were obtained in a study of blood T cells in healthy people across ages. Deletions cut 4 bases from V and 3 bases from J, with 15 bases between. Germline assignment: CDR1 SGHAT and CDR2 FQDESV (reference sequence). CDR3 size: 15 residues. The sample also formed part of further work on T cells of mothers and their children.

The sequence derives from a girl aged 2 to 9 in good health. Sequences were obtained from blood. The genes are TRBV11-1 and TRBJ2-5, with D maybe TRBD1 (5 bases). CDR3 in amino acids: CASSSTQGREETQYF. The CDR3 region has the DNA TGTGCCAGCAGCTCTACGCAGGGAAGGGAAGAGACCCAGTACTTC.